Presented here are 18 T cell receptor beta chains from one specimen sequenced in a study of blood T cell repertoires in COVID-19. TCRdb's copy holds only in-frame clones and misses some; the assay was immunoSEQ multiplex PCR. The sample lists about 220,000 clones, 86% occurring once. Sequences were obtained from PBMCs or T cells enriched from blood (not recorded which). Receptors originate from a woman aged 40 to 49 with acute COVID-19.

In this sample, this clone turned up a few times. This chain links TRBV5-5 with TRBJ1-5; D is possibly TRBD1 (6 bases). This CDR3 has 14 residues. Trimming took off 0 bases at V and 4 bases at J, with 8 bases between the two ends. Germline V CDR1 and CDR2: SGHKS, YYEKEE (reference sequence). The CDR3 DNA reads as TGTGCCAGCAGCTTGGGAGGACAGAATCAGCCCCAGCATTTT. Its protein is CASSLGGQNQPQHF.

This rearrangement joins TRBV6-5 to TRBJ1-2, with 8 bases matching TRBD1. Germline CDR1 and CDR2: MNHEY and SVGAGI. The V and J ends lost 8 bases and 0 bases, in that order; junction bases with no gene match: 8. This CDR3 has 15 amino acids. This chain's CDR3 is CASGGQGTANYGYTF. CDR3 DNA: TGTGCCAGCGGAGGACAGGGAACCGCTAACTATGGCTACACCTTC.

J is TRBJ1-2 and V is TRBV7-9, with a weak D call TRBD1 (5 bases). Trimming stripped 8 bases from V and 2 bases from J, with 9 bases between. Germline V lookup: CDR1 SEHNR, CDR2 FQNEAQ (reference sequence). The CDR3 consists of 12 residues. CDR3 nucleotide sequence: TGTGCCAGCGGCACAGGAAACTATGGCTACACCTTC. Protein product: CASGTGNYGYTF.

The chain has TRBV7-2 and TRBJ2-7, with D hard to call. The V gene's germline CDR1 is SGHTA and CDR2 FQGNSA. The CDR3 runs 11 residues. V was clipped by 5 bases and J by 5 bases, with 7 bases between them. CDR3 residues: CASSQRDEQYF. The DNA of the CDR3 is TGTGCCAGCAGCCAACGGGACGAGCAGTACTTC.

The V gene is TRBV7-9, the J gene TRBJ2-7, with D possibly being TRBD2 (5 bases). The V gene's germline CDR1 is SEHNR and CDR2 FQNEAQ (reference sequence). Deletions cut 6 bases from V and 6 bases from J, with 9 bases between. The CDR3 is 11 amino acids. The CDR3 bases are TGTGCCAGCAGTTCGGAGGTCGAGCAGTACTTC. Residues: CASSSEVEQYF. The entire variable domain, with the rest obtained from reference TRBV7-9 and TRBJ2-7, is as follows: DTGVSQNPRHKITKRGQNVTFRCDPISEHNRLYWYRQTLGQGPEFLTYFQNEAQLEKSRLLSDRFSAERPKGSFSTLEIQRTEQGDSAMYLCASSSEVEQYFGPGTRLTVT.

The genes are TRBV6-1 and TRBJ1-5, with D possibly matching TRBD1 (5 bases). Germline CDR1 MNHNS, CDR2 SASEGT. V lost 1 base and J 3 bases, leaving 13 bases between the germline ends. The CDR3 spans 16 residues. The CDR3 DNA is TGTGCCAGCAGTGAAGTGGCAGGGCGGACCAATCAGCCCCAGCATTTT. Translated: CASSEVAGRTNQPQHF.

The chain links TRBV10-3 to TRBJ1-1, with TRBD1 as a possible D gene (5 bases). There are 14 residues in the CDR3. With 7 bases removed from V and 0 bases from J, the gap between germline ends came to 12 bases. Germline loops: CDR1 ENHRY, CDR2 SYGVKD. CDR3 DNA sequence: TGTGCCATCACCCCTGCAGGGATGAACACTGAAGCTTTCTTT. This encodes CAITPAGMNTEAFF.

This sequence joins TRBV12-3 or TRBV12-4 and TRBJ1-2; the D is unclear. The CDR3 is made up of 11 amino acids. Deletions cut 1 base from V and 8 bases from J, with 5 bases between. The CDR3 DNA is TGTGCCAGCAGTTTAGGGAGCGGCTACACCTTC. Protein sequence: CASSLGSGYTF.

The J gene is TRBJ1-1, the V gene TRBV7-8; no definite D call. V was trimmed by 2 bases and J by 1 base, leaving 5 bases between them. Germline V gene lookup returns CDR1 SGHVS and CDR2 FQNEAQ. The CDR3 has 13 residues. CDR3 DNA: TGTGCCAGCAGCTTACGGGGGAACACTGAAGCTTTCTTT. Protein sequence: CASSLRGNTEAFF.

The J gene is TRBJ1-2, the V gene TRBV13, with 10 positions matching TRBD1. Trimming at V came to 5 bases and at J to 4 bases, leaving 7 bases not matched to a gene. The length of the CDR3 is 15 residues. CDR1 is PRHDT and CDR2 is FYEKMQ in the germline V gene (reference sequence). Here the CDR3 reads CASSLGTGELYGYTF. The DNA for the CDR3 is TGTGCCAGCAGCCTCGGGACAGGGGAGCTCTATGGCTACACCTTC.

V and J are TRBV11-2 and TRBJ1-1; 8 nucleotides match TRBD1. The germline gives CDR1 SGHAT, CDR2 FQNNGV. The CDR3 totals 15 residues. V lost 5 bases and J lost 5; bases outside the gene matches: 10. The CDR3 nucleotides are TGTGCCAGCAGCCCCCGGACAGGGTCGGGGACTGAAGCTTTCTTT. It translates to CASSPRTGSGTEAFF.

CDR3 loop: CASSQGEVLNTEAFF. The CDR3 nucleotides are TGTGCCAGCAGCCAAGGTGAGGTTTTGAACACTGAAGCTTTCTTT. The V gene is TRBV3-1 (or the pseudogene TRBV3-2), the J gene TRBJ1-1, with D hard to call. The CDR3 is made up of 15 amino acids. Germline-derived CDR1 and CDR2 are LGHDT and YNNKEL (reference sequence). Trimming took off 1 base at V and 0 bases at J, with 9 bases between the two ends.

The chain has TRBV15 and TRBJ2-2, with TRBD2 as a possible D gene (5 bases). V was cut by 6 bases and J by 4 bases, with 12 bases left in between. The CDR3 is 14 amino acids. The V gene's germline CDR1 is LNHNV and CDR2 YYDKDF (reference sequence). The CDR3 nucleotides read TGTGCCACCAGTCTGGGGAGCCGCACCGGGGAGCTGTTTTTT. Translating it yields CATSLGSRTGELFF. The full variable domain, rest sourced from reference TRBV15 and TRBJ2-2, is DAMVIQNPRYQVTQFGKPVTLSCSQTLNHNVMYWYQQKSSQAPKLLFHYYDKDFNNEADTPDNFQSRRPNTSFCFLDIRSPGLGDTAMYLCATSLGSRTGELFFGEGSRLTVL.

This clone was found many times. The rearrangement uses TRBV19 and TRBJ1-4; TRBD1 is a possible D gene (6 bases). CDR3 length: 15 amino acids. Trimming pared 7 bases from V and 7 bases from J, leaving 19 bases between. Per germline, CDR1 LNHDA and CDR2 SQIVND (reference sequence). Here the CDR3 reads CASTPAGTSGEKLFF. CDR3 coding DNA: TGTGCCAGTACGCCGGCCGGGACATCGGGTGAAAAACTGTTTTTT.

The chain has TRBV4-3 and TRBJ2-7; 15 bases map to TRBD2. Per the germline V gene, CDR1 is LGHNA and CDR2 is YSLEER. The ends lost 4 bases at V and 3 bases at J; junction bases unmatched: 1. CDR3 length equals 15 residues. CDR3 DNA: TGCGCCAGCAGCCCGGGACTAGCGGGGGGCTACGAGCAGTACTTC. It specifies CASSPGLAGGYEQYF.

V and J are TRBV27 and TRBJ2-2; 9 nucleotides match TRBD1. The J segment lost 1 base and the V segment lost 5 bases, leaving 11 bases of the junction unmatched. Germline V gene data show CDR1 as MNHEY and CDR2 as SMNVEV (reference sequence). The CDR3 totals 18 residues. CDR3 amino acids: CASSTNDRGKENTGELFF. The CDR3 DNA is TGTGCCAGCAGTACTAACGACAGGGGGAAAGAGAACACCGGGGAGCTGTTTTTT.

This clone was recorded once. The chain carries TRBV24-1 and TRBJ1-4; D is possibly TRBD1 (6 bases). This CDR3 has 15 amino acids. V lost 3 bases and J 0 bases, leaving 7 bases between the germline ends. CDR1 is KGHDR and CDR2 is SFDVKD in the germline V gene. The CDR3: CATSDRQATNEKLFF. As DNA, the CDR3 is TGTGCCACCAGTGATCGACAGGCAACTAATGAAAAACTGTTTTTT.

The chain recombines TRBV5-6 with TRBJ1-3, with D unresolved. Germline V gives CDR1 SGHDT, CDR2 YYEEEE. This CDR3 region has 15 residues. V lost 4 bases to trimming and J lost 0 bases, with 11 bases between them. The CDR3 protein is CASSPTLPSGNTIYF. As DNA, the CDR3 is TGTGCCAGCAGCCCCACCCTACCCTCTGGAAACACCATATATTTT.